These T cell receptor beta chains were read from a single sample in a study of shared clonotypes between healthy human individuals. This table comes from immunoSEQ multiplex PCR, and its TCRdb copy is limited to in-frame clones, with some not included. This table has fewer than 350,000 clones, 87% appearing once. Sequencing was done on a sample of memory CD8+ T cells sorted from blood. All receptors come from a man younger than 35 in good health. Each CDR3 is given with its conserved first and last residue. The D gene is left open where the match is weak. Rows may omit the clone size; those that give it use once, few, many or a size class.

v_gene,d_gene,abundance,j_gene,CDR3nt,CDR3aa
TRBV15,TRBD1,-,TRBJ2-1,TGTGCCACCACCTTTGACAGGGGCCACAATGAGCAGTTCTTC,CATTFDRGHNEQFF
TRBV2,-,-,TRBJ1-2,TGTGCCAGCAGTTCGGGTTTCTGGACAGACCCTAACAACTATGGCTACACCTTC,CASSSGFWTDPNNYGYTF
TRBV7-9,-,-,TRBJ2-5,TGTGCCAGCAGCTTAACGGTCCAAGAGACCCAGTACTTC,CASSLTVQETQYF
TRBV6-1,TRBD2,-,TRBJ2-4,TGTGCCAGCAGTGAATTACCGGGACTAGCGGGGGGGCAGGGAATTCAGTACTTC,CASSELPGLAGGQGIQYF
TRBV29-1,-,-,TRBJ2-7,TGCAGCGTCATCCCGGGGGAAAGCTCCTACGAGCAGTACTTC,CSVIPGESSYEQYF
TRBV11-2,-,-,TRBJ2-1,TGTGCCAGCAGCCAAACTCGGGACTCTGAGGGGGTCTACAATGAGCAGTTCTTC,CASSQTRDSEGVYNEQFF
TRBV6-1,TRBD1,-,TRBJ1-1,TGTGCCAGCAGTCAGGGGGCCACTGAAGCTTTCTTT,CASSQGATEAFF
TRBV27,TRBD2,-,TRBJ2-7,TGTGCCAGCAGTTTATCGGGGGGGACGGATCTCTACGAGCAGTACTTC,CASSLSGGTDLYEQYF
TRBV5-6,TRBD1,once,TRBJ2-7,TGTGCCAGCAGGGGCCCGGGACAGGGTCTTACCTACGAGCAGTACTTC,CASRGPGQGLTYEQYF
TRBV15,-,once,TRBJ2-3,TGTGCCACCAGCAGAGATTTGGCTAGCGCCACCACAGATACGCAGTATTTT,CATSRDLASATTDTQYF
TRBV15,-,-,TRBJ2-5,TGTGCCACCAGCAGCGCAACTAGCTGGGGGTGGGAGACCCAGTACTTC,CATSSATSWGWETQYF
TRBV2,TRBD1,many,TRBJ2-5,TGTGCCAGCACCCAAACCGGGACAGGGGGAATGGAGACCCAGTACTTC,CASTQTGTGGMETQYF
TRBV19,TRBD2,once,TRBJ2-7,TGTGCCAGTAGTATCTCGGGACTAGCAGGTTACGAGCAGTACTTC,CASSISGLAGYEQYF
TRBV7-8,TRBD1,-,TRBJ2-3,TGTGCCAGCAGCTCCGGGGACAGGATCACAGATACGCAGTATTTT,CASSSGDRITDTQYF
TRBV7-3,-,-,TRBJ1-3,TGTGCCAGCAGCTTAACGGCAGGCCTGGGAGGAAACACCATATATTTT,CASSLTAGLGGNTIYF
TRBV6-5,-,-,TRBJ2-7,TGTGCCAGCAGACCTGGGGACCTCTTTGAGCAGTACTTC,CASRPGDLFEQYF
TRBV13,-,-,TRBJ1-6,TGTGCCAGCAGCTTAGGACTTCCGAGCTCCTATAATTCACCCCTCCACTTT,CASSLGLPSSYNSPLHF
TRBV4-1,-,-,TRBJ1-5,TGCGCCAGCAGCCAGGGAGCCGGGACATTTGGATACGGCAATCAGCCCCAGCATTTT,CASSQGAGTFGYGNQPQHF
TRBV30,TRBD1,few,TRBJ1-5,TGTGCCTGGAGCGCTGGACAGGGAGGTCAGCCCCAGCATTTT,CAWSAGQGGQPQHF
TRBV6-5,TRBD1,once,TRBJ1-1,TGTGCCAGCAGCCACTTCGGGACAGGTAACACTGAAGCTTTCTTT,CASSHFGTGNTEAFF
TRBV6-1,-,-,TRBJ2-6,TGTGCCAGCAGTGAAAAGGAGGTAGCGCGAACCTCTGGGGCCAACGTCCTGACTTTC,CASSEKEVARTSGANVLTF
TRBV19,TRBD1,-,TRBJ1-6,TGTGCCAGTAGTATCGTCTCGACAGGGAATTCACCCCTCCACTTT,CASSIVSTGNSPLHF
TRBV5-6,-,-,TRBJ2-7,TGTGCCAGCAGCTTGACTACAGGCCTTGGGCAGTACTTC,CASSLTTGLGQYF
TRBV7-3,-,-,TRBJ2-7,TGTGCCAGCAGCTGGACGGTCCCCGGGGAGCAGTACTTC,CASSWTVPGEQYF